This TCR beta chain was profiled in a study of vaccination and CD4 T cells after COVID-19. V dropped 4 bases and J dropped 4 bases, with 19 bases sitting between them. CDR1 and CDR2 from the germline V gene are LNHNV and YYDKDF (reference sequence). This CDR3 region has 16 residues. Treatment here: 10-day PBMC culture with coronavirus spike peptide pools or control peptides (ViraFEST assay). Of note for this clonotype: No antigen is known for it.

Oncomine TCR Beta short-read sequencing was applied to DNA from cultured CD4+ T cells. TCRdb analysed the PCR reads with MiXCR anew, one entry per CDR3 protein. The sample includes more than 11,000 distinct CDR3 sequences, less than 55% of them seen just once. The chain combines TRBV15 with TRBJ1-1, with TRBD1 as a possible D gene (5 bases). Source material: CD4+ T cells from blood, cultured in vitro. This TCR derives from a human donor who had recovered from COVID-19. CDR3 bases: TGTGCCACCAGCACTCGATTGGGGGTAGCACCCACTGAAGCTTTCTTT. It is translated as CATSTRLGVAPTEAFF.